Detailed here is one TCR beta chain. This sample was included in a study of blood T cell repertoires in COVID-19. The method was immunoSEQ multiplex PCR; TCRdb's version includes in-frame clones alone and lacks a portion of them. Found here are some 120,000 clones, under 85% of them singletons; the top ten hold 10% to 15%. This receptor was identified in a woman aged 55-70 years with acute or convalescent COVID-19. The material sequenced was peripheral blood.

As DNA, the CDR3 is TGTGCCTGGGTTTCAGGCCCGGGGGGCTACACCTTC. Protein: CAWVSGPGGYTF. The chain employs TRBV30 and TRBJ1-2; no firm D call. This CDR3 has 12 residues. Germline CDR1 and CDR2: GTSNPN and SVGIG (reference sequence). The ends were cut back, 5 bases at V and 8 bases at J, with 15 bases in the middle.